The next 5 T cell receptor beta chains were all read from a single sample in a study of vaccination effects on CD4 cells after COVID-19. These receptors have no known antigen. Measured with immunoSEQ multiplex PCR; TCRdb has only the in-frame clones, and not every one. The sample records 60,000 to 80,000 clones, around 70% being singletons. Cells that had been cultured for less than 13 days were the source of isolated CD4+ T cells. BNT162b2 vaccine or mRNA-1273 vaccine was given to participants in two doses. The sequencing here drew on CD4+ T cells from PBMCs cultured without peptide, taken after COVID-19 vaccination. The origin of the receptors is a human donor who received a COVID-19 vaccine.

This chain joins TRBV6-5 and TRBJ1-6, with D maybe TRBD1 (6 bases). The CDR3 totals 13 residues. Germline assignment: CDR1 MNHEY and CDR2 SVGAGI. Trimming left V 5 bases short and J 10 bases short, with 12 bases between. CDR3: CASSNRDGSPLHF. The CDR3 DNA reads as TGTGCCAGCAGTAACAGGGATGGATCACCCCTCCACTTT.

The rearrangement joins TRBV4-2 to TRBJ1-5; 9 bases match TRBD1. The CDR3 extends over 15 amino acids. V dropped 5 bases and J dropped 5; count of bases not matched to a gene: 7. The V gene's germline CDR1 is LGHNA and CDR2 YNFKEQ. The CDR3: CASSKGTGGDQPQHF. CDR3 in DNA: TGTGCCAGCAGCAAGGGAACAGGGGGCGATCAGCCCCAGCATTTT.

This chain uses TRBV5-1 with TRBJ2-2; TRBD1 aligns across 7 bases. Germline loops: CDR1 SGHRS, CDR2 YFSETQ. With V trimmed by 4 bases and J by 6 bases, 6 bases remained unmatched. The CDR3 sequence is 14 residues long. The CDR3 coding sequence is TGCGCCAGCAGCCTACAGGGGCGGCCCGGGGAGCTGTTTTTT. This sequence encodes CASSLQGRPGELFF.

CDR3 DNA sequence: TGCGCCAGCAGCCAAGATCTTAGGTGGCAGGGGGCGCAGGATGAGCAGTTCTTC. This translates into CASSQDLRWQGAQDEQFF. The chain uses TRBV4-3 and TRBJ2-1; TRBD1 agrees at 8 bases. Germline V lookup: CDR1 LGHNA, CDR2 YSLEER. Trimming cost V 0 bases and J 8 bases; bases outside gene matches: 15. The CDR3 totals 18 residues.

The J gene is TRBJ2-6, the V gene TRBV18; no reliable D call. Germline lookup yields CDR1 KGHSH and CDR2 LQKENI. V was trimmed by 3 bases and J by 0 bases, leaving 15 bases between them. CDR3 length equals 18 residues. This chain's CDR3 is CASSPLFDPFSGANVLTF. CDR3 nucleotides: TGTGCCAGCTCACCCCTGTTCGACCCGTTCTCTGGGGCCAACGTCCTGACTTTC.